Following are 7 T cell receptor beta chains from one sample sequenced in a study of control samples from healthy donors and cancer patients. Sequenced by immunoSEQ multiplex PCR; TCRdb stores in-frame clones only, minus some. The sample shows tens of thousands of clones, roughly 89% of them seen only once. Sequencing was done on a sample of PBMCs. All receptors derive from a man between 60 and 75 years old with colorectal cancer.

The chain is built from TRBV4-2 and TRBJ2-1; D ambiguous. This CDR3 contains 14 residues. The germline V gene encodes CDR1 LGHNA and CDR2 YNFKEQ. Trimming removed 0 bases at V and 5 bases at J, with 8 bases between. CDR3 sequence reads: CASSQEGLNNEQFF. CDR3 sequence (DNA): TGTGCCAGCAGCCAAGAAGGGCTCAACAATGAGCAGTTCTTC.

This chain connects TRBV9 to TRBJ2-7; tentatively, D is TRBD1 (5 bases). V was cut by 0 bases and J by 2 bases, with 9 bases left in between. CDR3 length equals 14 residues. Germline CDR1 is SGDLS and CDR2 is YYNGEE. The CDR3 sequence: CASSVGAGTYEQYF. The CDR3 nucleotides are TGTGCCAGCAGCGTAGGGGCAGGGACCTACGAGCAGTACTTC. Drawing the rest from reference TRBV9 and TRBJ2-7, the complete variable domain is DSGVTQTPKHLITATGQRVTLRCSPRSGDLSVYWYQQSLDQGLQFLIQYYNGEERAKGNILERFSAQQFPDLHSELNLSSLELGDSALYFCASSVGAGTYEQYFGPGTRLTVT.

V and J are TRBV7-9 and TRBJ1-6; D might be TRBD1 (6 bases). V was shortened by 2 bases and J by 8 bases, with 10 bases between the two germline ends. The germline V gene encodes CDR1 SEHNR and CDR2 FQNEAQ (reference sequence). The CDR3 length is 14 residues. This CDR3 reads CASSLLQGHSPLHF. The CDR3 DNA reads TGTGCCAGCAGCTTACTACAGGGCCATTCACCCCTCCACTTT. The variable domain in full, with the rest retrieved from reference TRBV7-9 and TRBJ1-6, is DTGVSQNPRHKITKRGQNVTFRCDPISEHNRLYWYRQTLGQGPEFLTYFQNEAQLEKSRLLSDRFSAERPKGSFSTLEIQRTEQGDSAMYLCASSLLQGHSPLHFGNGTRLTVT.

The rearrangement uses TRBV24-1 and TRBJ1-2; D is perhaps TRBD1 (6 bases). Germline values: CDR1 KGHDR, CDR2 SFDVKD. V was shortened by 9 bases and J by 8 bases, with 15 bases between the two germline ends. The CDR3 has 12 amino acids. CDR3 sequence reads: CATREGGGGYTF. CDR3 bases: TGTGCCACCCGCGAGGGGGGAGGAGGCTACACCTTC.

The rearrangement uses TRBV5-4 and TRBJ2-2, with 9 bases aligning to TRBD1. V dropped 5 bases and J dropped 7; count of bases not matched to a gene: 3. Germline CDR1 SGHNT, CDR2 YYREEE (reference sequence). The CDR3 sequence is 13 residues long. CDR3 nucleotide sequence: TGTGCCAGCAGTTGGGGACAGGGCGGGGAGCTGTTTTTT. This sequence encodes CASSWGQGGELFF.

DNA of the CDR3: TGTGCCTGGAGAACTTGGACAGGGAGGGATGGCTACACCTTC. This codes for CAWRTWTGRDGYTF. J is TRBJ1-2 and V is TRBV30; 8 positions match TRBD1. Germline-derived CDR1 and CDR2 are GTSNPN and SVGIG (reference sequence). The CDR3 has 14 residues. The ends lost 3 bases at V and 6 bases at J; junction bases unmatched: 9.

In DNA form, the CDR3 reads TGTGCCAGCAGTCCCGGGGGTGCAGATACGCAGTATTTT. This sequence encodes CASSPGGADTQYF. The chain recombines TRBV27 with TRBJ2-3; a weak D match, TRBD2 (6 bases). There are 13 residues in the CDR3. The V and J ends lost 5 bases and 4 bases respectively, with 10 bases between them. Germline values: CDR1 MNHEY, CDR2 SMNVEV (reference sequence).